The T cell receptor delta chain under discussion was sequenced for a study of gamma-delta T cells after stem cell transplantation. This clone was detected only a few times. TCRdb re-called clones from the RT-PCR reads via CATT. The sample has about 3,200 delta-chain clones; 1.9% are singletons. This CDR3 has 23 amino acids. V shed 0 bases, J shed 1 base, and the junction held 20 bases outside the gene matches. CDR1 is GEAIGNYY and CDR2 is EKD in the germline V gene. Sequencing was performed on gamma-delta T cells. This chain uses TRDV2 with TRDJ3; 7 nucleotides line up with TRDD2. The receptor was derived from a human donor. It is not recorded whose cells these are; they may come from a transplant donor. The chain's CDR3 is CACDTVPTSKNPNRSWDTRQMFF. In nucleotides, the CDR3 is TGTGCCTGTGACACCGTTCCTACCAGTAAGAACCCCAATAGATCCTGGGACACCCGACAGATGTTTTTC.